The present entry profiles one T cell receptor beta chain with its context. Original analysis: Estimated nucleated cell counts came from reference gene primer amplification. Libraries were prepared by immunoSEQ multiplex PCR; TCRdb keeps only in-frame clonotypes and omits some of them. V and J calls and clone size are copied from that table; D and trimming were computed from the DNA. This table holds approximately 180,000 clones, 75% to 90% found once. This sample was included in a study of blood T cell repertoires in COVID-19. As for the study in general: Italy, Spain and the United States were the sources of the convalescent and acute COVID-19 samples. T cells, B-cell-depleted T cells, or PBMCs supplied cDNA or gDNA.

The TCR comes from a human donor with active or convalescent COVID-19. The donor label of this sample is uncertain. The sample comprised peripheral blood.

CDR3 bases: TGTGCCAGCAGCTTAGAGGCAGGCCCTTATAGCAATCAGCCCCAGCATTTT. This gives the protein CASSLEAGPYSNQPQHF. This sequence joins TRBV7-8 and TRBJ1-5; D not resolved. The CDR3 loop spans 17 amino acids. V shed 1 base and J shed 0 bases, with 13 bases lying between them. Germline V gene data show CDR1 as SGHVS and CDR2 as FQNEAQ.